This T cell receptor beta chain was retrieved from a study of T cells in Graves' hyperthyroidism and ophthalmopathy. It was RNA transcripts that yielded the amplified TCR beta CDR3 regions. The HTBI primer set served for first-round RT-PCR of the TCR CDR3. TCRdb re-analysed the multiplex PCR reads in MiXCR, keeping a single row per CDR3 protein. The sample consists of 300,000 to 400,000 distinct CDR3 sequences, about 12% of them appearing once. This clonotype was counted ten times or more. This CDR3 contains 13 residues. The ends were cut back, 8 bases at V and 2 bases at J, with 11 bases in the middle. The germline V gene has CDR1 MDHEN and CDR2 SYDVKM.

Specimen: blood. The source is a young woman with Graves' hyperthyroidism. This chain joins TRBV28 and TRBJ2-3; a weak D match, TRBD2 (5 bases). The CDR3 DNA sequence: TGTGCCAGCCTGCTAGCTGCCACAGATACGCAGTATTTT. Its protein product is CASLLAATDTQYF.